This paragraph reports one T cell receptor (beta chain). Its cognate antigen is unknown. This sample was included in a study of shared clonotypes between healthy human individuals. For the study at large: A donor's plate count was three for CD4 naive and three for CD4 memory; CD8 naive had two and CD8 memory one.

Here immunoSEQ multiplex PCR was the method, and the copy in TCRdb shows in-frame clones only, minus some. Of about 980,000 clones in the sample, 70% to 85% were seen once. The study, taken as a whole, reports: Naive CD4 clonotype sharing across a few donors was 4.5% to 6%.

Source material: memory CD4+ T cells sorted from blood. Noted subset: CD45RA-negative fraction. The TCR originated in a man aged 18 to 30 in good health.

CDR3 DNA sequence: TGTGCCAGCAGTTCCTCAGGGGGCAAGGATGAAAAACTGTTTTTT. Protein: CASSSSGGKDEKLFF. This sequence joins TRBV27 and TRBJ1-4, with 8 bases that match TRBD1. Germline V CDR1 and CDR2: MNHEY, SMNVEV (reference sequence). V was pared by 4 bases and J by 6 bases, with 7 bases of the junction left unmatched. The CDR3 runs 15 residues.